The present entry profiles one T cell receptor (beta chain) with its context. The data originate from a study of CD8 T cells in ankylosing spondylitis. Germline CDR1 is MNHEY and CDR2 is SVGAGI. This CDR3 contains 14 residues. With 2 bases removed from V and 3 bases from J, the gap between germline ends came to 10 bases. A quantitative 5'-RACE method, one with molecular barcodes, was used to make TCR beta libraries. TCRdb re-derived calls from the 5' RACE reads in MiXCR, one entry per CDR3 protein. This sample has approximately 110,000 distinct CDR3 sequences, with around 24% found just once. The TCR was taken from a male donor with ankylosing spondylitis. V gene TRBV6-5 combines with J gene TRBJ1-1; perhaps TRBD1 as D (5 bases). Material for sequencing was synovial fluid, either unsorted or a sorted T cell fraction (not recorded which). CDR3 sequence (DNA): TGTGCCAGCAGTTACAACATCAGGGACACTGAAGCTTTCTTT. It is translated as CASSYNIRDTEAFF.